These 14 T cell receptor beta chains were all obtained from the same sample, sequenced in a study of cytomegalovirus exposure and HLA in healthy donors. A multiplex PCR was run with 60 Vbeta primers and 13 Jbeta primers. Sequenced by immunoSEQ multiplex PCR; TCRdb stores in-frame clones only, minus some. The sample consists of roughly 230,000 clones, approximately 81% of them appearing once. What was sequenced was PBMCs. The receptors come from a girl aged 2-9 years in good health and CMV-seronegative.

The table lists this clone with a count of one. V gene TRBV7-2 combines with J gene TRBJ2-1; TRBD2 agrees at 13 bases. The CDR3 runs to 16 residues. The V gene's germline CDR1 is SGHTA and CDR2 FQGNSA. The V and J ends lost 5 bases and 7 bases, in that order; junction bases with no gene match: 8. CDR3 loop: CASSLALAGGVNEQFF. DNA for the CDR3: TGTGCCAGCAGCCTCGCACTAGCGGGAGGGGTAAATGAGCAGTTCTTC.

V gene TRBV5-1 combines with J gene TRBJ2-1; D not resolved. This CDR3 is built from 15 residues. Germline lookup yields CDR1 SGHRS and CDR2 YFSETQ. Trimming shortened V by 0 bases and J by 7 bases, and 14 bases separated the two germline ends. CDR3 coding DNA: TGCGCCAGCAGCTTGGGTCCAGGAATGGTGAATGAGCAGTTCTTC. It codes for CASSLGPGMVNEQFF.

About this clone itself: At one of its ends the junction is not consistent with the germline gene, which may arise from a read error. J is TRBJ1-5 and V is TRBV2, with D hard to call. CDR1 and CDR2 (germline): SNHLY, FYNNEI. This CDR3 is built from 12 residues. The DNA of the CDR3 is TGTGCCAGCAGGTCTTACAATCGGCCCCAGCATTTT. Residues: CASRSYNRPQHF.

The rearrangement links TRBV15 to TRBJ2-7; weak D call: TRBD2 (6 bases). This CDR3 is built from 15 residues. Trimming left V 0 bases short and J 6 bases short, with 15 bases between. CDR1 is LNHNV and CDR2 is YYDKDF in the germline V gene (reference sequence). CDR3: CATSRDLEEGCEQYF. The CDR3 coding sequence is TGTGCCACCAGCAGAGATCTCGAGGAGGGATGCGAGCAGTACTTC.

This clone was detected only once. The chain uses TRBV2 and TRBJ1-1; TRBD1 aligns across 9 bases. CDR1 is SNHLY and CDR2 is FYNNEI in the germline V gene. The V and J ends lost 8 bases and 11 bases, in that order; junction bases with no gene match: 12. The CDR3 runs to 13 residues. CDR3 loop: CASAGQGTNSAFF. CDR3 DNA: TGTGCCAGCGCGGGACAGGGAACGAATTCGGCTTTCTTT.

The CDR3 sequence is CASSLAGVRNPEAFF. The DNA for the CDR3 is TGTGCCAGCAGCTTAGCTGGCGTGCGGAACCCCGAAGCTTTCTTT. This chain connects TRBV7-9 to TRBJ1-1, with no clear D. V was clipped by 0 bases and J by 8 bases, with 16 bases between them. CDR1 and CDR2 (germline): SEHNR, FQNEAQ (reference sequence). This CDR3 is built from 15 residues.

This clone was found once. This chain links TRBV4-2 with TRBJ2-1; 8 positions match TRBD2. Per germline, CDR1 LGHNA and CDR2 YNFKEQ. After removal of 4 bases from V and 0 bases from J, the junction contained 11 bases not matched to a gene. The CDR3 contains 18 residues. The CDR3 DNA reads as TGTGCCAGCAGCCCGTCCCCGTCCGGGACTAGCTCCTACAATGAGCAGTTCTTC. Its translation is CASSPSPSGTSSYNEQFF.

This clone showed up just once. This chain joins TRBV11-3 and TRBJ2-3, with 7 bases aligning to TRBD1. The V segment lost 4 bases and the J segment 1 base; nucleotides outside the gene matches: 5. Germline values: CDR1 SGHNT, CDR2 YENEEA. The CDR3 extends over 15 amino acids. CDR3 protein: CASSSWDSRTDTQYF. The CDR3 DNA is TGTGCCAGCAGCTCCTGGGACAGCCGCACAGATACGCAGTATTTT.

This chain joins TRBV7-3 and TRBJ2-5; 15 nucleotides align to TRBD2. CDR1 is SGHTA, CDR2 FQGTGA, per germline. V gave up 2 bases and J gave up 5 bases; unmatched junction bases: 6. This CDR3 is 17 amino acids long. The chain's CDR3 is CASSLPGTSGGLETQYF. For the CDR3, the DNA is TGTGCCAGCAGCTTACCCGGGACTAGCGGGGGGCTGGAGACCCAGTACTTC. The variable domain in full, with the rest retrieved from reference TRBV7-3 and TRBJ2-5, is GAGVSQTPSNKVTEKGKYVELRCDPISGHTALYWYRQSLGQGPEFLIYFQGTGAADDSGLPNDRFFAVRPEGSVSTLKIQRTERGDSAVYLCASSLPGTSGGLETQYFGPGTRLLVL.

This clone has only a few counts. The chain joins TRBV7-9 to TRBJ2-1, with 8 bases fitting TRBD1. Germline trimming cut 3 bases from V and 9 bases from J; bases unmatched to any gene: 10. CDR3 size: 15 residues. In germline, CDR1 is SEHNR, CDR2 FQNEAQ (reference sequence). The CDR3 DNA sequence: TGTGCCAGCAGCTTTACGGCCGGACAGGGTCCTGAGCAGTTCTTC. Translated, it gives CASSFTAGQGPEQFF.

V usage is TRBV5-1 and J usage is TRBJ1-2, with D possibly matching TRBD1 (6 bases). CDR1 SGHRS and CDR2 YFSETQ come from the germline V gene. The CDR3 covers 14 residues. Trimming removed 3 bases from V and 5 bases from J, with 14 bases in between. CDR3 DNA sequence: TGCGCCAGCAGCTCCCCGGGACACATATATGGCTACACCTTC. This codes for CASSSPGHIYGYTF.

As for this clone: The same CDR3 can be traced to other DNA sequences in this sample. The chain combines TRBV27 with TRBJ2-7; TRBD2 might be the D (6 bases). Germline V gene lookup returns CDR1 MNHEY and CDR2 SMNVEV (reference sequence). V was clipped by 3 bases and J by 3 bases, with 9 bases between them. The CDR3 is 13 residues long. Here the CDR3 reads CASSLEGRYEQYF. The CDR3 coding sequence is TGTGCCAGCAGTTTGGAGGGACGCTACGAGCAGTACTTC.

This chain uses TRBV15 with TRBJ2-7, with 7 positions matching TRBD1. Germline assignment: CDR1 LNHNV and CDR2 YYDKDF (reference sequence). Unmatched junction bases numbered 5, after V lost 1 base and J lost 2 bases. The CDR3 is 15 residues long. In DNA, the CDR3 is TGTGCCACCAGCAGAGCACAGGGGAGCACCTACGAGCAGTACTTC. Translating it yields CATSRAQGSTYEQYF.

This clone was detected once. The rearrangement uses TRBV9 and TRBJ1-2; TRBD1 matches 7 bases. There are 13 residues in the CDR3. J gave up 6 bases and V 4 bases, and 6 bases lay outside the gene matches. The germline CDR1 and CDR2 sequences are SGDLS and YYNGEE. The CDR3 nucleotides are TGTGCCAGCAGCCCGAGGGGGCGCGATGGCTACACCTTC. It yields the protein CASSPRGRDGYTF.